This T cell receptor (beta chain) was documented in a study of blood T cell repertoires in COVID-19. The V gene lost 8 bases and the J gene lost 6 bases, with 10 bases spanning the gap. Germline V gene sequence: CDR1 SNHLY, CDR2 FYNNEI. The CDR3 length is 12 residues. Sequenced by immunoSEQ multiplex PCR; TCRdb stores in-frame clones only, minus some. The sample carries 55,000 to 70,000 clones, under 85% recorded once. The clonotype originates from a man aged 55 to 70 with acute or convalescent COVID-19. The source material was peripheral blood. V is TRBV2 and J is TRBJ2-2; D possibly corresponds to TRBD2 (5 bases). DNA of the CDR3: TGTGCCAGCTGGAGGATCCCCGGGGAGCTGTTTTTT. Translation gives CASWRIPGELFF.